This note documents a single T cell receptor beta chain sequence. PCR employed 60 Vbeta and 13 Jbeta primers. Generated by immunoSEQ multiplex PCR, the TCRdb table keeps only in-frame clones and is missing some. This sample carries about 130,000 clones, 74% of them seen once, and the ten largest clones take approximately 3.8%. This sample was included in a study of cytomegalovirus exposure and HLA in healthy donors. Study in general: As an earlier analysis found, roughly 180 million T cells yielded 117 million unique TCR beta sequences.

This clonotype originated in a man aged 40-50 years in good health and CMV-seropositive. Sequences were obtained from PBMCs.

The CDR3, as DNA: TGCGCCAGCAGCTTGGATGGCAGGGGCTATGGCTACACCTTC. Amino acid sequence: CASSLDGRGYGYTF. The chain couples TRBV5-1 to TRBJ1-2; D is perhaps TRBD1 (6 bases). Looked up from germline, CDR1 is SGHRS and CDR2 is YFSETQ. With 0 bases removed from V and 4 bases from J, the gap between germline ends came to 10 bases. The CDR3 consists of 14 residues. The variable domain in full, with the rest retrieved from reference TRBV5-1 and TRBJ1-2, is KAGVTQTPRYLIKTRGQQVTLSCSPISGHRSVSWYQQTPGQGLQFLFEYFSETQRNKGNFPGRFSGRQFSNSRSEMNVSTLELGDSALYLCASSLDGRGYGYTFGSGTRLTVV.